These 17 T cell receptor beta chains were sequenced from one sample in a study of CD8+CD57+ T cells in acquired aplastic anemia. CDR3 and TCR beta VDJ profiling relied on genomic DNA as the template. TCRdb called the reads again in MiXCR, with one record for every CDR3 protein. This table has a few hundred thousand distinct CDR3 sequences, 56% appearing once. Selection for sequencing was limited to patients who had shown CD8+CD57+ cell expansion by flow cytometry. Sequencing was carried out using sorted CD4+, CD8+, or CD8+CD57+ T cells (not recorded which) from PBMCs. These receptors all come from a human donor with aplastic anemia.

The gene calls are TRBV29-1 and TRBJ1-2; D gene uncertain. The germline CDR1 and CDR2 sequences are SQVTM and ANQGSEA. This CDR3 comprises 14 residues. Trimming pared 3 bases from V and 1 base from J, leaving 12 bases between. CDR3 DNA: TGCAGCGTTGATGAGGCAGGAGTTAACTATGGCTACACCTTC. Translating gives CSVDEAGVNYGYTF.

The CDR3 bases are TGTGCCAGCAGCTTGGCCAGGGACTATGGCTACACCTTC. Translation: CASSLARDYGYTF. J is TRBJ1-2 and V is TRBV5-5, with a weak D call TRBD1 (5 bases). CDR1 and CDR2 (germline): SGHKS, YYEKEE (reference sequence). The length of the CDR3 is 13 residues. V gave up 0 bases and J gave up 3 bases, with 6 bases separating them.

In this sample, this clonotype turned up many times. J is TRBJ1-2 and V is TRBV5-1; weak D call: TRBD1 (6 bases). The CDR3 consists of 17 residues. V lost 0 bases and J lost 0, with 15 bases in between. Per germline, CDR1 SGHRS and CDR2 YFSETQ. The CDR3 loop is CASSLGAGRGTNYGYTF. CDR3 in DNA: TGCGCCAGCAGCTTGGGGGCAGGCAGGGGTACTAACTATGGCTACACCTTC.

The rearrangement joins TRBV7-8 to TRBJ1-1; unclear D gene. Trimming shortened V by 5 bases and J by 6 bases, and 22 bases separated the two germline ends. In germline, CDR1 is SGHVS, CDR2 FQNEAQ. The CDR3 contains 16 residues. The chain's CDR3 is CASSLSRSGRRPEAFF. The DNA of the CDR3 is TGTGCCAGCAGCCTAAGCCGGAGCGGCCGACGCCCTGAAGCTTTCTTT.

Notes on this clonotype: This may be a read error: a much more frequent sequence differs by one nucleotide. The chain has TRBV19 and TRBJ2-4, with unresolved D. V was pared by 3 bases and J by 11 bases, with 8 bases between. CDR1 and CDR2 from the germline V gene are LNHDA and SQIVND (reference sequence). The CDR3 has 11 residues. The CDR3 sequence: CASSMGNVQYF. Written as DNA, the CDR3 is TGTGCCAGTAGTATGGGTAACGTTCAGTACTTC.

This clonotype is a singleton in its sample. The chain couples TRBV2 to TRBJ2-7; D is possibly TRBD1 (6 bases). This CDR3 spans 13 amino acids. Trimming stripped 5 bases from V and 3 bases from J, with 11 bases between. Looked up from germline, CDR1 is SNHLY and CDR2 is FYNNEI. The CDR3 spells CASSPDRIYEQYF. The CDR3 coding sequence is TGTGCCAGCAGTCCCGACAGGATCTACGAGCAGTACTTC.

Ten or more counts support this clonotype. The V gene is TRBV5-1, the J gene TRBJ2-3, with TRBD2 identical over 7 bases. Losses at the gene ends were 4 bases for V and 10 bases for J; bases not matched to a gene: 12. CDR3 length: 14 residues. Germline V gene sequence: CDR1 SGHRS, CDR2 YFSETQ. The CDR3 region has the DNA TGCGCCAGCAGCCCGGGGGGAGCCTTGGGGGCGCAGTATTTT. Translated, it gives CASSPGGALGAQYF.

This chain connects TRBV5-1 to TRBJ1-3; D is undetermined. The V and J ends lost 0 bases and 2 bases respectively, with 12 bases between them. CDR1 and CDR2 from the germline V gene are SGHRS and YFSETQ. This CDR3 is 16 amino acids long. The CDR3 bases are TGCGCCAGCAGCTTGGAGGCGGGCAGCACTGGAAACACCATATATTTT. It encodes CASSLEAGSTGNTIYF. The complete variable domain, with remaining parts taken from reference TRBV5-1 and TRBJ1-3, reads KAGVTQTPRYLIKTRGQQVTLSCSPISGHRSVSWYQQTPGQGLQFLFEYFSETQRNKGNFPGRFSGRQFSNSRSEMNVSTLELGDSALYLCASSLEAGSTGNTIYFGEGSWLTVV.

This clonotype was recorded a few times. A much bigger clone sits one base away, suggesting this may be a read error. V gene TRBV6-1 combines with J gene TRBJ2-5; TRBD2 agrees at 7 bases. Germline lookup yields CDR1 MNHNS and CDR2 SASEGT. V shed 6 bases, J shed 2 bases, and the junction held 6 bases outside the gene matches. The CDR3 has 14 amino acids. The CDR3 here is CASRRGLTQETQYF. CDR3 coding DNA: TGTGCCAGCAGGAGGGGACTAACTCAAGAGACCCAGTACTTC.

A remark on this clonotype: One junction end does not reproduce the germline sequence, and a read error may be involved. The chain combines TRBV7-9 with TRBJ1-5; maybe TRBD1 (5 bases). The CDR3 has 16 residues. CDR1 is SEHNR and CDR2 is FQNEAQ in the germline V gene (reference sequence). This CDR3 reads CASSPRGTEYNEPQHF. The CDR3 DNA follows: TGTGCCAGCAGCCCGCGGGGGACGGAGTACAATGAGCCCCAGCATTTT.

The genes are TRBV29-1 and TRBJ2-7; the match to TRBD2 covers 11 bases. The CDR3 has 15 amino acids. CDR1 and CDR2 from the germline V gene are SQVTM and ANQGSEA. The trim removed 0 bases at V and 6 bases at J, leaving 7 bases unmatched. CDR3 DNA: TGCAGCGTTGAAGATTCCGTACTAGCGGGGGCCGAGCAGTACTTC. The encoded protein is CSVEDSVLAGAEQYF.

This clonotype appeared a few times. The chain employs TRBV7-9 and TRBJ1-6, with 9 bases identical to TRBD1. The junction had 7 bases not matched to a gene; V was cut back by 4 bases and J by 12 bases. The CDR3 loop spans 14 amino acids. Germline V gives CDR1 SEHNR, CDR2 FQNEAQ (reference sequence). This CDR3 reads CASSSRDREVPLHF. The CDR3 coding sequence is TGTGCCAGCAGCTCCCGGGACAGGGAGGTACCCCTCCACTTT.

At least ten counts were recorded for this clonotype. CDR3 in DNA: TGTGCCAGCACCAAGCAAGGGAACACTGAAGCTTTCTTT. This translates into CASTKQGNTEAFF. The V and J genes are TRBV12-3 or TRBV12-4 and TRBJ1-1; D is unresolved. The CDR3 runs to 13 residues. V was clipped by 7 bases and J by 1 base, with 10 bases between them.

About this clonotype: This clone may be a read error of a much larger clone one base away. This rearrangement joins TRBV6-2 or TRBV6-3 to TRBJ2-3, with 13 bases matching TRBD2. The CDR3 runs 17 residues. Germline loops: CDR1 MNHEY, CDR2 SVGEGT. The CDR3 DNA reads TGTGCCAGCACCCTGACTAGCGGGGGGCCAATCACAGGTACGCAGTATTTT. It specifies CASTLTSGGPITGTQYF.

This rearrangement joins TRBV5-1 to TRBJ2-2; tentatively, D is TRBD1 (6 bases). Trimming took off 4 bases at V and 1 base at J, with 14 bases between the two ends. This CDR3 comprises 16 residues. Germline V lookup: CDR1 SGHRS, CDR2 YFSETQ. The CDR3 sequence: CASSLPTGLNTGELFF. The CDR3 nucleotides are TGCGCCAGCAGCCTACCCACAGGGTTGAACACCGGGGAGCTGTTTTTT.

As regards this clonotype: One end of the junction varies from germline; a read error may be responsible. The chain has TRBV19 and TRBJ2-7, with D possibly called TRBD1 or TRBD2 (5 bases each). The CDR3 loop spans 12 amino acids. Germline lookup yields CDR1 LNHDA and CDR2 SQIVND (reference sequence). Written as DNA, the CDR3 is TGTGCCAGTAGTGAAACGGGACGACGGGTGCACTTC. Encoded protein: CASSETGRRVHF.

The rearrangement uses TRBV20-1 and TRBJ2-5; 9 nucleotides line up with TRBD2. V dropped 0 bases and J dropped 4; count of bases not matched to a gene: 12. Germline assignment: CDR1 DFQATT and CDR2 SNEGSKA (reference sequence). The CDR3 is 17 amino acids. The DNA of the CDR3 is TGCAGTGCTAGAGACCCGGGAAATAGCGGGAGAGGAGAGACCCAGTACTTC. Encoded protein: CSARDPGNSGRGETQYF.